A single sample gave rise to the 30 T cell receptor beta chains below, sequenced in a study of shared clonotypes between healthy human individuals. Some clones are missing from TCRdb's copy, which holds only in-frame ones; the method was immunoSEQ multiplex PCR. The sample carries about 680,000 clones, about 74% recorded once. Sequencing used memory CD4+ T cells sorted from blood. As to subset: CD45RA-negative fraction. These receptors were taken from a woman younger than 45 in good health.

The chain combines TRBV29-1 with TRBJ2-5; 7 nucleotides match TRBD1. The J call may be in error: the DNA end matches TRBJ2-7 better. Germline V gives CDR1 SQVTM, CDR2 ANQGSEA. This CDR3 contains 13 residues. The CDR3 is CSVEGDSSYEQYF. Here the CDR3 DNA reads TGCAGCGTTGAAGGGGACAGCTCCTACGAGCAGTACTTC.

The chain carries TRBV29-1 and TRBJ1-3; 7 nucleotides agree with TRBD1. The CDR3 spans 14 residues. Germline lookup yields CDR1 SQVTM and CDR2 ANQGSEA. J was trimmed by 0 bases and V by 7 bases; bases with no gene match: 6. The CDR3 loop reads CSAVGQSSGNTIYF. The CDR3 bases are TGCAGCGCTGTGGGACAGTCCTCTGGAAACACCATATATTTT.

The V gene is TRBV5-1, the J gene TRBJ1-2, with D uncertain. The V end was cut by 1 base, the J end by 6 bases, with 13 bases between. From germline, CDR1 is SGHRS and CDR2 YFSETQ. The CDR3 has 14 amino acids. The CDR3 here is CASSLSLGLDGYTF. CDR3 bases: TGCGCCAGCAGCTTGTCTTTGGGTCTGGATGGCTACACCTTC.

The V and J genes are TRBV5-5 and TRBJ2-3; 12 bases match TRBD2. The CDR3 contains 16 residues. Germline CDR1 SGHKS, CDR2 YYEKEE (reference sequence). J lost 2 bases, V lost 6 bases, and 7 bases had no gene match. CDR3 sequence: CASNILAGGNTDTQYF. CDR3 nucleotide sequence: TGTGCCAGCAACATACTAGCGGGAGGAAACACAGATACGCAGTATTTT. Full variable domain (outside the CDR3, taken from reference TRBV5-5 and TRBJ2-3): DAGVTQSPTHLIKTRGQQVTLRCSPISGHKSVSWYQQVLGQGPQFIFQYYEKEERGRGNFPDRFSARQFPNYSSELNVNALLLGDSALYLCASNILAGGNTDTQYFGPGTRLTVL.

The V call is TRBV19, the J call TRBJ2-7; no definite D call. Trimming took off 7 bases at V and 2 bases at J, with 15 bases between the two ends. The CDR3 has 14 residues. In germline, CDR1 is LNHDA, CDR2 SQIVND (reference sequence). This CDR3 reads CASMKSDGTYEQYF. CDR3 DNA sequence: TGTGCCAGTATGAAGTCGGACGGAACCTACGAGCAGTACTTC.

This clone came up a few times. The V gene is TRBV5-6, the J gene TRBJ1-5; possibly TRBD1 for D (6 bases). The CDR3 length is 13 residues. Looked up from germline, CDR1 is SGHDT and CDR2 is YYEEEE. The V end was cut by 3 bases, the J end by 9 bases, with 13 bases between. CDR3 coding DNA: TGTGCCAGCAGCTCACAGGGACTTTGGCCCCAGCATTTT. Its protein is CASSSQGLWPQHF.

In its sample, this clone was seen many times. The chain combines TRBV2 with TRBJ1-1, with D maybe TRBD1 (5 bases). The CDR3 totals 13 residues. CDR1 and CDR2 from the germline V gene are SNHLY and FYNNEI. The germline V and J ends were trimmed by 6 bases and 4 bases, with 12 bases remaining between them. The CDR3 DNA sequence: TGTGCCAGCAGACGGACGGGGGGCACTGAAGCTTTCTTT. Its protein is CASRRTGGTEAFF.

The rearrangement links TRBV6-1 to TRBJ2-7; a possible D gene is TRBD1 (6 bases). The germline V and J ends were trimmed by 6 bases and 9 bases, with 18 bases remaining between them. Germline CDR1 reads MNHNS; CDR2 reads SASEGT. The CDR3 runs to 13 residues. The CDR3 region is CASSLPKDRRQYF. DNA of the CDR3: TGTGCCAGCAGCTTACCCAAGGACAGACGGCAGTACTTC.

The CDR3 nucleotides are TGCAGCGTTGAAATTATCACAGGGTTTTCCTACAATGAGCAGTTCTTC. Translation: CSVEIITGFSYNEQFF. The gene calls are TRBV29-1 and TRBJ2-1; tentatively, D is TRBD1 (6 bases). CDR3 size: 16 residues. The V gene's germline CDR1 is SQVTM and CDR2 ANQGSEA. The V and J ends lost 2 bases and 1 base respectively, with 15 bases between them.

To note about this clone: Additional DNA sequences in this sample encode the identical CDR3. The rearrangement uses TRBV19 and TRBJ1-4; D is undetermined. V was shortened by 3 bases and J by 8 bases, with 7 bases between the two germline ends. From germline, CDR1 is LNHDA and CDR2 SQIVND (reference sequence). This CDR3 region has 12 residues. CDR3 nucleotide sequence: TGTGCCAGTAGTATTACCGGGGAAAAACTGTTTTTT. Translation gives CASSITGEKLFF.

This rearrangement joins TRBV11-2 to TRBJ2-7; perhaps D is TRBD1 or TRBD2 (6 bases each). The V end was cut by 0 bases, the J end by 3 bases, with 12 bases between. In germline, CDR1 is SGHAT, CDR2 FQNNGV. The CDR3 spans 15 residues. The CDR3: CASSLEYGGLYEQYF. CDR3 bases: TGTGCCAGCAGCTTAGAATACGGGGGCCTCTACGAGCAGTACTTC.

This clone was seen once. The V gene is TRBV10-1, the J gene TRBJ2-2, with TRBD2 matching over 10 bases. The ends lost 6 bases at V and 4 bases at J; junction bases unmatched: 5. The CDR3 spans 15 residues. Per the germline V gene, CDR1 is WNHNN and CDR2 is SYGVQD (reference sequence). DNA of the CDR3: TGCGCCAGCAGCCCTAGCGGGAGTGGCACCGGGGAGCTGTTTTTT. Translated, it gives CASSPSGSGTGELFF.

The gene calls are TRBV30 and TRBJ2-3; tentative D call: TRBD1 (7 bases). The CDR3 extends over 15 amino acids. Germline V gene sequence: CDR1 GTSNPN, CDR2 SVGIG (reference sequence). Trimming removed 5 bases at V and 4 bases at J, with 19 bases between. The CDR3 reads CAWSGGGQIADTQYF. As DNA, the CDR3 is TGTGCCTGGTCAGGAGGGGGACAGATTGCAGATACGCAGTATTTT.

The CDR3 DNA sequence: TGTGCCAGCAGTGAATCTGGAGGTGCAACTAATGAAAAACTGTTTTTT. The encoded protein is CASSESGGATNEKLFF. J is TRBJ1-4 and V is TRBV25-1; D is unresolved. Germline CDR1 and CDR2: MGHDK and SYGVNS. This CDR3 spans 16 amino acids. The V end lost 1 base, the J end lost 0 bases, and 9 bases lay between the germline ends. The whole variable domain, remainder taken from reference TRBV25-1 and TRBJ1-4, is EADIYQTPRYLVIGTGKKITLECSQTMGHDKMYWYQQDPGMELHLIHYSYGVNSTEKGDLSSESTVSRIRTEHFPLTLESARPSHTSQYLCASSESGGATNEKLFFGSGTQLSVL.

The V and J genes are TRBV18 and TRBJ2-1, with D hard to call. Deletions cut 2 bases from V and 9 bases from J, with 23 bases between. This CDR3 has 17 residues. Germline values: CDR1 KGHSH, CDR2 LQKENI. CDR3 nucleotide sequence: TGTGCCAGCTCACCAGAACGAATCGGAACCTTTCGGTCTGAGCAGTTCTTC. As protein: CASSPERIGTFRSEQFF.

The rearrangement joins TRBV7-9 to TRBJ1-4; unclear D gene. CDR1 and CDR2 (germline): SEHNR, FQNEAQ (reference sequence). This CDR3 contains 11 residues. V was clipped by 5 bases and J by 7 bases, with 5 bases between them. CDR3 in amino acids: CASSRTEKLFF. CDR3 coding DNA: TGTGCCAGCAGCAGGACTGAAAAACTGTTTTTT.

This chain joins TRBV5-1 and TRBJ2-2; 10 nucleotides line up with TRBD2. Germline V gene data show CDR1 as SGHRS and CDR2 as YFSETQ. The CDR3 consists of 18 residues. The J segment lost 4 bases and the V segment lost 0 bases, leaving 9 bases of the junction unmatched. CDR3 residues: CASSLVPSGSIGTGELFF. The CDR3 DNA sequence: TGCGCCAGCAGCTTGGTCCCTAGCGGGAGTATTGGCACCGGGGAGCTGTTTTTT.

The V gene is TRBV7-2, the J gene TRBJ2-3, with D tentatively TRBD2 (5 bases). CDR3 length: 15 amino acids. Trimming cost V 5 bases and J 4 bases, with 16 bases left between them. The germline V gene has CDR1 SGHTA and CDR2 FQGNSA. For the CDR3, the DNA is TGTGCCAGCAGCCCCAATCTTTCGGGGTCAGATACGCAGTATTTT. Its protein product is CASSPNLSGSDTQYF.

This chain connects TRBV6-4 to TRBJ2-6; weak D call: TRBD2 (5 bases). V lost 3 bases and J lost 1, with 7 bases in between. Germline V gene data show CDR1 as MRHNA and CDR2 as SNTAGT. This CDR3 spans 15 amino acids. For the CDR3, the DNA is TGTGCCAGCAGTGAATCGGGGTCTGGGGCCAACGTCCTGACTTTC. It is translated as CASSESGSGANVLTF.

Worth noting for this clone: This same CDR3 is encoded by further DNA sequences in the sample. The chain employs TRBV5-1 and TRBJ2-1, with unresolved D. Germline CDR1 reads SGHRS; CDR2 reads YFSETQ. There are 14 residues in the CDR3. V shed 0 bases and J shed 0 bases, with 4 bases lying between them. CDR3 coding DNA: TGCGCCAGCAGCTTGGTAGACTCCTACAATGAGCAGTTCTTC. Its translation is CASSLVDSYNEQFF.

This clone was seen only once. This chain links TRBV28 with TRBJ2-5, with D uncertain. V gave up 3 bases and J gave up 7 bases, with 12 bases separating them. Germline values: CDR1 MDHEN, CDR2 SYDVKM. The CDR3 is 13 amino acids. The CDR3 spells CASSLKKERTQYF. CDR3 sequence (DNA): TGTGCCAGCAGTTTGAAGAAAGAGCGGACCCAGTACTTC.

This clone showed up just once. The rearrangement links TRBV5-4 to TRBJ2-5, with 10 nucleotides matching TRBD2. Looked up from germline, CDR1 is SGHNT and CDR2 is YYREEE (reference sequence). CDR3 size: 14 residues. Trimming took 5 bases from V and 6 from J; bases not matched to a gene: 7. The CDR3 sequence: CASRKAGGPQTQYF. The CDR3 bases are TGTGCCAGCAGGAAAGCGGGAGGGCCGCAGACCCAGTACTTC.

The sample holds a few counts of this clone. The V gene is TRBV14, the J gene TRBJ1-2; 7 nucleotides agree with TRBD1. Per the germline V gene, CDR1 is SGHDN and CDR2 is FVKESK. With V trimmed by 2 bases and J by 0 bases, 6 bases remained unmatched. The CDR3 runs to 16 residues. CDR3 sequence (DNA): TGTGCCAGCAGCCAATTATACAGGGGTGCTAACTATGGCTACACCTTC. Translating it yields CASSQLYRGANYGYTF.

The rearrangement joins TRBV4-1 to TRBJ2-5; D is possibly TRBD2 (6 bases). V lost 1 base to trimming and J lost 4 bases, with 16 bases between them. This CDR3 is 16 amino acids long. Germline assignment: CDR1 MGHRA and CDR2 YSYEKL. Here the CDR3 reads CASSQGWNRELETQYF. The CDR3, as DNA: TGCGCCAGCAGCCAAGGATGGAACCGGGAGTTAGAGACCCAGTACTTC.

The V and J genes are TRBV7-2 and TRBJ2-2; 9 nucleotides match TRBD2. This CDR3 is built from 15 residues. CDR1 is SGHTA and CDR2 is FQGNSA in the germline V gene. Trimming cost V 7 bases and J 6 bases; bases outside gene matches: 9. CDR3 nucleotides: TGTGCCAGCAACACCCAACTAGCGGGTGCCGGGGAGCTGTTTTTT. It translates to CASNTQLAGAGELFF.

The rearrangement links TRBV25-1 to TRBJ2-3; 10 bases line up with TRBD1. This CDR3 has 15 amino acids. CDR1 MGHDK and CDR2 SYGVNS come from the germline V gene. V dropped 5 bases and J dropped 2; count of bases not matched to a gene: 4. The CDR3 region has the DNA TGTGCCAGCAGTTGGGACAGGGGACCCACAGATACGCAGTATTTT. It specifies CASSWDRGPTDTQYF.

This clone showed up just a few times. The V gene is TRBV4-1, the J gene TRBJ2-5, with 12 bases fitting TRBD1. Germline V gene sequence: CDR1 MGHRA, CDR2 YSYEKL. The J segment lost 8 bases and the V segment lost 6 bases, leaving 10 bases of the junction unmatched. There are 15 residues in the CDR3. The CDR3 DNA follows: TGCGCCAGCAGTCCGGGACAGGGGGCGTTGAGTACCCAGTACTTC. It is translated as CASSPGQGALSTQYF.

The CDR3 loop is CSVFLTEHHTQYF. CDR3 DNA: TGCAGCGTTTTTCTGACGGAGCATCATACGCAGTATTTT. This chain links TRBV29-1 with TRBJ2-3, with D unresolved. The ends were cut back, 5 bases at V and 7 bases at J, with 16 bases in the middle. The germline gives CDR1 SQVTM, CDR2 ANQGSEA. The length of the CDR3 is 13 residues.

V usage is TRBV7-3 and J usage is TRBJ2-2; D perhaps matches TRBD2 (5 bases). The V end lost 5 bases, the J end lost 6 bases, and 16 bases lay between the germline ends. The CDR3 runs 15 residues. CDR1 SGHTA and CDR2 FQGTGA come from the germline V gene. CDR3 in amino acids: CASSASPTTSGELFF. CDR3 in DNA: TGTGCCAGCAGCGCATCCCCGACTACGTCCGGGGAGCTGTTTTTT.

This chain's CDR3 is CASSVAGGGYEQYF. CDR3 coding DNA: TGTGCCAGCAGCGTCGCAGGGGGTGGGTACGAGCAGTACTTC. The gene calls are TRBV5-4 and TRBJ2-7, with 7 bases lining up with TRBD1. The CDR3 is 14 amino acids. Germline CDR1 is SGHNT and CDR2 is YYREEE (reference sequence). V gave up 4 bases and J gave up 4 bases; unmatched junction bases: 8.